The rows below give T cell receptor beta chains drawn from one sample of a study of blood T cell repertoires in COVID-19. Assay: immunoSEQ multiplex PCR; the TCRdb copy retains only in-frame clones and omits some. The repertoire consists of about 12,000 clones, with 70% to 90% occurring once and the leading ten covering roughly 22%. Sequencing was done on a sample of peripheral blood. The source is a woman between 55 and 75 years old with active COVID-19. The CDR3 runs from the conserved cysteine through the conserved F or W. The D gene is left open where the match is weak. Rows give clone size only sometimes, using once, few, many, or a class for an expanded clone.

- | TRBJ2-2 | TRBV4-2 | TRBD1 | CASSQGQGAAGELFF | TGTGCCAGCAGCCAAGGACAGGGGGCAGCCGGGGAGCTGTTTTTT
- | TRBJ2-7 | TRBV20-1 | - | CSARDEEQYF | TGCAGTGCTAGAGATGAGGAGCAGTACTTC
- | TRBJ2-7 | TRBV5-1 | TRBD2 | CASSLDGLAGDEQYF | TGCGCCAGCAGCTTGGACGGACTAGCGGGAGACGAGCAGTACTTC
- | TRBJ2-7 | TRBV14 | TRBD1 | CASSHRQGHEQYF | TGTGCCAGCAGCCATAGACAGGGCCACGAGCAGTACTTC
- | TRBJ2-2 | TRBV11-3 | - | CASSLDLATGELFF | TGTGCCAGCAGCTTAGATCTCGCGACCGGGGAGCTGTTTTTT
- | TRBJ2-5 | TRBV7-9 | TRBD1 | CASSPRGQGAGETQYF | TGTGCCAGCAGCCCCAGGGGACAGGGGGCCGGGGAGACCCAGTACTTC
- | TRBJ2-7 | TRBV2 | TRBD2 | CASRRTSGGSVEQYF | TGTGCCAGCAGACGAACTAGCGGGGGATCCGTCGAGCAGTACTTC
once | TRBJ1-2 | TRBV19 | - | CAVGASHRAPYGYTF | TGTGCCGTAGGGGCCTCGCATAGGGCACCTTATGGCTACACCTTC
- | TRBJ1-4 | TRBV19 | - | CASSPSLGGANEKLFF | TGTGCCAGTAGTCCCTCGTTAGGGGGAGCTAATGAAAAACTGTTTTTT
- | TRBJ1-2 | TRBV3-1/TRBV3-2 | TRBD1 | CASSPGQGLQGRPNYGYTF | TGTGCCAGCAGCCCGGGACAGGGTCTCCAGGGTCGACCTAACTATGGCTACACCTTC
- | TRBJ2-1 | TRBV6-5 | - | CASGANRALQFF | TGTGCCAGCGGGGCAAACAGGGCGTTGCAGTTCTTC
- | TRBJ1-4 | TRBV30 | - | CAGDSNEKLFF | TGTGCCGGAGACAGTAATGAAAAACTGTTTTTT
- | TRBJ2-1 | TRBV5-4 | - | CASSLRGSSYNEQFF | TGTGCCAGCAGCTTACGAGGGAGCTCCTACAATGAGCAGTTCTTC
- | TRBJ2-3 | TRBV5-4 | - | CASSSKGGDTQYF | TGTGCCAGCAGCAGTAAAGGGGGAGATACGCAGTATTTT
- | TRBJ1-5 | TRBV6-6 | TRBD1 | CASNPGGRNQPQHF | TGTGCCAGCAACCCAGGGGGGCGCAATCAGCCCCAGCATTTT
- | TRBJ2-5 | TRBV4-1 | - | CASSQGAPLRETQYF | TGCGCCAGCAGCCAGGGGGCCCCGTTGAGGGAGACCCAGTACTTC
once | TRBJ1-1 | TRBV28 | - | CASSTQVLNTEAFF | TGTGCCAGCAGTACACAGGTACTGAACACTGAAGCTTTCTTT
- | TRBJ2-3 | TRBV2 | - | CASSESSGTDTQYF | TGTGCCAGCAGTGAATCGTCGGGGACAGATACGCAGTATTTT
once | TRBJ2-1 | TRBV21-1 | - | CASSKSREAEQFF | TGTGCCAGCAGCAAATCGAGAGAGGCTGAGCAGTTCTTC
- | TRBJ2-3 | TRBV10-1 | TRBD2 | CASRDGLADTQYF | TGCGCCAGCAGGGACGGACTAGCGGATACGCAGTATTTT
- | TRBJ2-3 | TRBV6-5 | - | CASRRTTSTDTQYF | TGTGCCAGCAGACGGACTACGAGCACAGATACGCAGTATTTT
- | TRBJ2-1 | TRBV3-1/TRBV3-2 | - | CASSQGSRHEQFF | TGTGCCAGCAGCCAAGGTTCGAGGCACGAGCAGTTCTTC
- | TRBJ2-3 | TRBV18 | - | CASSPLLGGTSTDTQYF | TGTGCCAGCTCACCCCTCCTGGGGGGTACTAGCACAGATACGCAGTATTTT
- | TRBJ2-2 | TRBV16 | - | CASSQSDSNTGELFF | TGTGCCAGCAGCCAATCAGACTCGAACACCGGGGAGCTGTTTTTT
- | TRBJ1-1 | TRBV19 | TRBD1 | CASRRQGPKEAFF | TGTGCCAGTAGGAGACAGGGGCCCAAGGAAGCTTTCTTT
- | TRBJ2-7 | TRBV7-9 | TRBD1 | CASSLRQGPYEQYF | TGTGCCAGCAGCTTAAGACAGGGACCCTACGAGCAGTACTTC
- | TRBJ2-1 | TRBV19 | TRBD2 | CASRATSGRSYNEQFF | TGTGCCAGTAGGGCGACTAGCGGGCGCTCCTACAATGAGCAGTTCTTC
- | TRBJ1-5 | TRBV18 | - | CASSPPNSYSNQPQHF | TGTGCCAGCTCACCACCAAACAGTTATAGCAATCAGCCCCAGCATTTT
- | TRBJ2-1 | TRBV9 | TRBD2 | CASSVAGTSYNEQFF | TGTGCCAGCAGCGTTGCGGGGACTAGCTACAATGAGCAGTTCTTC
few | TRBJ2-7 | TRBV27 | TRBD2 | CASSSRLASSYEQYF | TGTGCCAGCAGCTCCCGACTAGCGTCCTCCTACGAGCAGTACTTC
- | TRBJ1-1 | TRBV6-2/TRBV6-3 | - | CASSYAGVRMNTEAFF | TGTGCCAGCAGTTACGCAGGGGTACGGATGAACACTGAAGCTTTCTTT
- | TRBJ1-1 | TRBV27 | - | CASSFRGNTEAFF | TGTGCCAGCAGTTTCCGGGGGAACACTGAAGCTTTCTTT
- | TRBJ2-2 | TRBV29-1 | TRBD2 | CSVHAGGAGTGELFF | TGCAGCGTTCATGCGGGGGGGGCGGGCACCGGGGAGCTGTTTTTT
few | TRBJ2-2 | TRBV7-2 | TRBD2 | CASSSTSGSGELFF | TGTGCCAGCAGCTCTACTAGCGGCTCCGGGGAGCTGTTTTTT
- | TRBJ2-1 | TRBV4-2 | TRBD1 | CASSQDQGTGGGEQFF | TGTGCCAGCAGCCAAGATCAGGGGACAGGGGGCGGTGAGCAGTTCTTC
once | TRBJ1-3 | TRBV19 | - | CASQGLSSGNTIYF | TGTGCCAGTCAAGGACTGAGCTCTGGAAACACCATATATTTT
once | TRBJ2-1 | TRBV3-1/TRBV3-2 | TRBD2 | CASSQTRGLVKFF | TGTGCCAGCAGCCAGACACGGGGACTAGTGAAGTTCTTC
- | TRBJ2-5 | TRBV5-6 | TRBD2 | CASSLELPGLGKETQYF | TGTGCCAGCAGCTTGGAACTTCCGGGACTAGGGAAAGAGACCCAGTACTTC
- | TRBJ2-7 | TRBV30 | TRBD1 | CAWSGQGNEQYF | TGTGCCTGGAGTGGACAGGGAAACGAGCAGTACTTC
- | TRBJ2-5 | TRBV6-5 | - | CASGGGLETQYF | TGTGCCAGCGGGGGGGGGCTAGAGACCCAGTACTTC
once | TRBJ1-1 | TRBV5-1 | TRBD1 | CASSEGTANTEAFF | TGCGCCAGCAGCGAGGGGACAGCAAACACTGAAGCTTTCTTT
- | TRBJ1-1 | TRBV29-1 | - | CSVVGQGMVEAFF | TGCAGCGTTGTCGGCCAGGGGATGGTTGAAGCTTTCTTT
- | TRBJ2-1 | TRBV7-2 | - | CASSLSHGGGGVPHREQFF | TGTGCCAGCAGCTTATCCCATGGCGGGGGCGGGGTTCCCCACCGGGAGCAGTTCTTC
- | TRBJ1-1 | TRBV5-1 | - | CASRLALGGNTEAFF | TGCGCCAGCAGATTGGCCCTGGGGGGAAACACTGAAGCTTTCTTT
- | TRBJ2-6 | TRBV5-5 | - | CASSGAAPLRTNVLTF | TGTGCCAGCAGCGGGGCGGCCCCTCTGAGGACCAACGTCCTGACTTTC
- | TRBJ2-7 | TRBV15 | TRBD2 | CATSTSSGGSSYEQYF | TGTGCCACCAGCACCTCTAGCGGGGGAAGCTCCTACGAGCAGTACTTC
- | TRBJ1-6 | TRBV6-6 | TRBD1 | CASSLTPGTGGGSPLHF | TGTGCCAGCAGTCTAACGCCCGGGACAGGGGGCGGGTCACCCCTCCACTTT
few | TRBJ2-5 | TRBV7-9 | - | CASSPEKIVQETQYF | TGTGCCAGCAGCCCCGAGAAGATCGTACAAGAGACCCAGTACTTC
few | TRBJ1-3 | TRBV6-6 | - | CASSYSESGNTIYF | TGTGCCAGCAGTTACTCGGAGTCTGGAAACACCATATATTTT
- | TRBJ1-6 | TRBV6-2/TRBV6-3 | TRBD1 | CASSRPRTGRDSPLHF | TGTGCCAGCAGTCGGCCCCGGACAGGGAGAGATTCACCCCTCCACTTT
- | TRBJ2-1 | TRBV5-1 | TRBD2 | CASSLAGGTGNEQFF | TGCGCCAGCAGCTTAGCGGGAGGGACGGGAAATGAGCAGTTCTTC
- | TRBJ2-3 | TRBV5-6 | TRBD2 | CASLAASGNTDTQYF | TGTGCCAGCCTCGCGGCTAGCGGGAACACAGATACGCAGTATTTT
- | TRBJ1-4 | TRBV9 | TRBD1 | CASSPNSQGAGEKLFF | TGTGCCAGCAGCCCAAACTCCCAGGGGGCAGGGGAAAAACTGTTTTTT
- | TRBJ1-1 | TRBV29-1 | TRBD1 | CSVDAGTGYGTEAFF | TGCAGCGTTGATGCAGGGACAGGGTATGGCACTGAAGCTTTCTTT
- | TRBJ1-4 | TRBV5-4 | TRBD1 | CASSSGGGQGSEKLFF | TGTGCCAGCAGCTCGGGGGGCGGACAGGGATCGGAAAAACTGTTTTTT